This TCR beta chain was identified in a study of identifying expanded T cells in peripheral blood. Study results and caveats: Two-week clone count variance significantly increased as total template count grew. Over around two and four weeks, about 17 and 20 clones changed, versus approximately 1.2 between replicates.

Regarding this clone: Its antigen is currently unknown.

The assay was immunoSEQ multiplex PCR, and TCRdb's table has in-frame clones only and misses some. The sample carries 81,000 or so clones, 65% to 85% recorded once. V lost 5 bases, J lost 5 bases, and 9 bases lay in between. This CDR3 region has 12 residues. The germline CDR1 and CDR2 sequences are MNHEY and SVGAGI. Healthy donors had no documented immune events, such as infections, while sampled. The sequenced sample consisted of blood. The sequence was collected from a person between 18 and 75 years old in good health. The rearrangement uses TRBV6-5 and TRBJ2-5, with D unresolved. Here the CDR3 DNA reads TGTGCCAGCAGTACCGTTTTCGAGACCCAGTACTTC. Translation gives CASSTVFETQYF.